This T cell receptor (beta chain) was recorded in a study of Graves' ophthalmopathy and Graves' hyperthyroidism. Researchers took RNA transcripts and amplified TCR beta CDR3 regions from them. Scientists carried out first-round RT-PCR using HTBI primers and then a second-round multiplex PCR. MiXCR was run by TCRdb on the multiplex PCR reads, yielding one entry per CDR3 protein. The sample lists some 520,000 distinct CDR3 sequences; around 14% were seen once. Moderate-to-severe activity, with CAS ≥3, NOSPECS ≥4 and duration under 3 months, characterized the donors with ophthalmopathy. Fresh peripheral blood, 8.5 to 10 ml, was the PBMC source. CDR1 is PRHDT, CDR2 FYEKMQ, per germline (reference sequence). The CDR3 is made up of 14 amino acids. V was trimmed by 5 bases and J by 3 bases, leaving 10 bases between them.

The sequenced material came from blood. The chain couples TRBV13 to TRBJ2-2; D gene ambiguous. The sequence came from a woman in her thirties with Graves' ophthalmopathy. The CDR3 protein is CASSRIPDTGELFF. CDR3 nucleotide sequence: TGTGCCAGCAGCCGAATACCAGACACCGGGGAGCTGTTTTTT. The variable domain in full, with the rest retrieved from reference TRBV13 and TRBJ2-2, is AAGVIQSPRHLIKEKRETATLKCYPIPRHDTVYWYQQGPGQDPQFLISFYEKMQSDKGSIPDRFSAQQFSDYHSELNMSSLELGDSALYFCASSRIPDTGELFFGEGSRLTVL.